This T cell receptor beta chain came from a study of blood T cell repertoires in COVID-19 (dated by TCRdb to the early 2020s). Study-wide context: Samples from collaborators originated in the United States, Italy and Spain and spanned both the acute and convalescent phases of COVID-19. The prospective study material was composed of cDNA or gDNA derived from T cells, B-cell-depleted T cells, or PBMCs. The dataset comprised deeply sampled blood TCRbeta repertoires from subjects exposed to, actively infected with, or recovered from COVID-19. The repertoires were released in a freely available public database meant as a resource for research on the immune response to SARS-CoV-2. The samples were drawn from two sources: the first 160 participants of the ongoing ImmuneRACE study, and 1,254 subjects contributed by 6 global collaborators. Nearly every sample came with metadata listing a de-identified subject ID, COVID-19 status, age in years and sex. Where available, HLA class I and class II types were obtained from metadata supplied by the sample provider rather than from assay-based typing. Paper-wide results and their limitations: How much clinical and demographic metadata was included differed by source and by participant, and the metadata was provided uncurated.

TCRbeta CDR3 regions were amplified from genomic DNA by means of the immunoSEQ Assay, a bias-controlled multiplex PCR. The study's own analysis went as follows. The number of nucleated cells in each sample was estimated by amplification of reference gene primers within the assay. Sequence reads were collapsed and filtered to measure the absolute abundance of every unique TCRbeta CDR3 rearrangement. For each sample, productive Simpson clonality was calculated as the square root of Simpson's diversity index across productive rearrangements. TCRdb re-hosts the immuneACCESS table, in-frame sequences only. Its copies lack some clones; in the studies checked, an unresolved V gene accounts for under half of them, and the cause for the rest is not known. For V, J and clone size, that table is used; D and trimming come from the DNA. The sample table contains about 220,000 clones; only one count was recorded for approximately 81% of them. Of the sample, 2.9% falls within the top ten clones.

Regarding this clone: Its antigen is unknown. No much larger clone is present one base from it, and per-base qualities are unavailable.

CDR1 MDHEN and CDR2 SYDVKM were looked up in the germline V gene. CDR3 length: 18 amino acids, cysteine to phenylalanine. The only DNA kept is the CDR3, 54 bases in frame from the first base. V is cut back by 1 base and J by 7 bases, with 18 bases in the junction unmatched. A second Seattle source provided samples from volunteer blood donors who had recovered from COVID-19. Each collaborating institution followed its own protocols to collect whole blood in K2EDTA tubes. For TCRbeta analysis, collaborators shipped samples as frozen whole blood, isolated PBMCs, or DNA extracted from either of those sample types.

The source material was peripheral blood. The rearrangement joined TRBV28 to TRBJ2-7; 8 nucleotides in the junction match TRBD2. This clonotype was obtained from a man aged 45-65 years who had recovered from COVID-19. The bases are TGTGCCAGCAGTTTATTATGGCTAGCGGACGCCCCGGGGGGGGAGCAGTACTTC. This yields the protein CASSLLWLADAPGGEQYF.